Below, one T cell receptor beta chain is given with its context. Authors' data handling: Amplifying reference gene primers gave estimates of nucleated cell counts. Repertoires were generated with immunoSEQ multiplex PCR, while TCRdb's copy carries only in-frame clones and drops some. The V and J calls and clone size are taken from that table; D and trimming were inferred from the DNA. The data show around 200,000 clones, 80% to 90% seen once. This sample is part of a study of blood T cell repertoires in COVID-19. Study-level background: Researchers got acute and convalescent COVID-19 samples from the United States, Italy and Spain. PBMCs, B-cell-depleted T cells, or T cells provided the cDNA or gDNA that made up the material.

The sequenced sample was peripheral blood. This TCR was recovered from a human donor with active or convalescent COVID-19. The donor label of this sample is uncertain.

The CDR3 DNA is TGTGCCAGCAGTTACGGGTCTCTAGCCGGGGAGCTGTTTTTT. Translating gives CASSYGSLAGELFF. V gene TRBV6-2 or TRBV6-3 combines with J gene TRBJ2-2; D is unclear. Germline assignment: CDR1 MNHEY and CDR2 SVGEGT. V was pared by 2 bases and J by 6 bases, with 10 bases between. This CDR3 contains 14 residues.